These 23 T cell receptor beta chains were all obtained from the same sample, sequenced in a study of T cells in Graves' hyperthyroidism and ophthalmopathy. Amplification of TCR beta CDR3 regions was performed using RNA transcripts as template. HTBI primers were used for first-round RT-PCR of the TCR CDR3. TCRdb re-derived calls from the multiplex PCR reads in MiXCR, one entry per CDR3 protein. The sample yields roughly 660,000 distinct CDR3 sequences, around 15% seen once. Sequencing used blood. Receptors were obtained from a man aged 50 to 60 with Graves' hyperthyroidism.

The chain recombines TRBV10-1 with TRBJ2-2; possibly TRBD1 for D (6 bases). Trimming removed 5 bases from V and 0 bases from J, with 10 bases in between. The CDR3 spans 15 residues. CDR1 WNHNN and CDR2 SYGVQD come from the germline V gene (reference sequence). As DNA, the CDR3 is TGCGCCAGCAGTAAGCCAGGGGCGAACACCGGGGAGCTGTTTTTT. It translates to CASSKPGANTGELFF.

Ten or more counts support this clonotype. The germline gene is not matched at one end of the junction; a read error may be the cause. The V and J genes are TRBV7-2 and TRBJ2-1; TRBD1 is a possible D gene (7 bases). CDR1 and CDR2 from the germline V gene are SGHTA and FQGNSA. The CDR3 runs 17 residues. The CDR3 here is CASRLGGGGGAYNEQFF. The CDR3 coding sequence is TGTGCCAGCAGGTTAGGAGGGGGCGGTGGAGCCTACAATGAGCAGTTCTTC.

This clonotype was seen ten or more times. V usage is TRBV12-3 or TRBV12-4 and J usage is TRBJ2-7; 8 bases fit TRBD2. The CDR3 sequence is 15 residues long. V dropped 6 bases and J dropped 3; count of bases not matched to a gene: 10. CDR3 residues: CASSLLADLHYEQYF. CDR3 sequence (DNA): TGTGCCAGCAGCCTACTAGCGGACCTCCACTACGAGCAGTACTTC.

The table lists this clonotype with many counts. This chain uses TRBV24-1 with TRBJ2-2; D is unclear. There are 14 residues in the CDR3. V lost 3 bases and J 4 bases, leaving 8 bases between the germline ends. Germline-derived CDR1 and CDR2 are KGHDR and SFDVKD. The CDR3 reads CATSDAASTGELFF. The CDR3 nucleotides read TGTGCCACCAGTGATGCGGCTAGCACCGGGGAGCTGTTTTTT.

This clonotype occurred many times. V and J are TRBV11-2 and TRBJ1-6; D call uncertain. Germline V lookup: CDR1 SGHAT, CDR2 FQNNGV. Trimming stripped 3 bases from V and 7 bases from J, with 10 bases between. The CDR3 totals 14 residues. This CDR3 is CASSFGGWNSPLHF. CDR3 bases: TGTGCCAGCAGCTTCGGAGGGTGGAATTCACCCCTCCACTTT.

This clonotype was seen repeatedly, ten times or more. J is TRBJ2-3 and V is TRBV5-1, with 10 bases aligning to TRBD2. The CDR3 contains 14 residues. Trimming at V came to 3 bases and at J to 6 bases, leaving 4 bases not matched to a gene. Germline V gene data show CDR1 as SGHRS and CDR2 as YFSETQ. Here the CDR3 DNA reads TGCGCCAGCAGCTATCTAGCGGGAGAGGATACGCAGTATTTT. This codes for CASSYLAGEDTQYF.

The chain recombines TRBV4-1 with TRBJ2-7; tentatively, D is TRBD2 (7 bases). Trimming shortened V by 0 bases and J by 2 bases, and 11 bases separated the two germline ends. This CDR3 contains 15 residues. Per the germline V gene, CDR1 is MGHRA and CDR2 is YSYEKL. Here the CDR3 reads CASSQDKGGAYEQYF. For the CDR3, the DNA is TGCGCCAGCAGCCAAGATAAAGGGGGGGCCTACGAGCAGTACTTC.

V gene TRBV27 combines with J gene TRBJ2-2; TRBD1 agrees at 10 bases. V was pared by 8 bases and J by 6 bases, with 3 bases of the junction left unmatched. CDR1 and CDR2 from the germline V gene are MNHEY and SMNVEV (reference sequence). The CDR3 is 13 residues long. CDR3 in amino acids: CASRTGGSGELFF. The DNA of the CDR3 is TGTGCCAGCCGGACAGGGGGGTCCGGGGAGCTGTTTTTT.

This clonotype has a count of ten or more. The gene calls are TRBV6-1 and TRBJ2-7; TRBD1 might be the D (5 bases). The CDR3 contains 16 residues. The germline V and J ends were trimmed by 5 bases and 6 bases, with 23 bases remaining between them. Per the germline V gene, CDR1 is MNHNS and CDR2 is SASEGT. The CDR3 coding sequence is TGTGCCAGCAGTTCCGACAGTAGAGGTTTCCTAGGCGAGCAGTACTTC. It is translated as CASSSDSRGFLGEQYF.

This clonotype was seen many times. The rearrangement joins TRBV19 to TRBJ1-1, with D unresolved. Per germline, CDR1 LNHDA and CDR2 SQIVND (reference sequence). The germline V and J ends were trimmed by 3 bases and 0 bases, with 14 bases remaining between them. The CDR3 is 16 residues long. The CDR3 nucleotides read TGTGCCAGTAGTATCAGTCCGGGGAACATGAACACTGAAGCTTTCTTT. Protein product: CASSISPGNMNTEAFF.

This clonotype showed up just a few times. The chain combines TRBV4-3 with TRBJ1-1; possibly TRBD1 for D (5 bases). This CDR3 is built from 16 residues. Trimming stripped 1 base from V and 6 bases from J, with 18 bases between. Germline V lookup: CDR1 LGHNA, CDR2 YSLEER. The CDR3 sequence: CASSQVYRLGHAEAFF. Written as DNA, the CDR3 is TGCGCCAGCAGCCAAGTTTATAGGCTGGGGCACGCTGAAGCTTTCTTT.

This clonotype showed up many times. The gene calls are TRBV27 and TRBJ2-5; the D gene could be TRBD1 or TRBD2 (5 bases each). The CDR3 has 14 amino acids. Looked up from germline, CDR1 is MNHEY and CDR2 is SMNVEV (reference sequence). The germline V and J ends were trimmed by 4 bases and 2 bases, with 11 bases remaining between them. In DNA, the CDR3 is TGTGCCAGCAGTTCCCGGGACGGGCAAGAGACCCAGTACTTC. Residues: CASSSRDGQETQYF.

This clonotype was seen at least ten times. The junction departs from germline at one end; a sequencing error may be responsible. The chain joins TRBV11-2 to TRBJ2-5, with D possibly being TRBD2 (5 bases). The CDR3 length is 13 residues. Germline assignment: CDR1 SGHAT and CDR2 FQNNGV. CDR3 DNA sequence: TGTGCCAGCAGCTTAGAGCGGGTCGGAAATGAGGACTTC. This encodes CASSLERVGNEDF.

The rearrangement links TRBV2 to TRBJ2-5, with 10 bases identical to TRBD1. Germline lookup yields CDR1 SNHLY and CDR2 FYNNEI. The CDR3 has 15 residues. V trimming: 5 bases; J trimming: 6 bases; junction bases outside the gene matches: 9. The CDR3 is CASSSPGTGVQTQYF. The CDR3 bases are TGTGCCAGCAGTTCCCCCGGGACAGGGGTACAGACCCAGTACTTC.

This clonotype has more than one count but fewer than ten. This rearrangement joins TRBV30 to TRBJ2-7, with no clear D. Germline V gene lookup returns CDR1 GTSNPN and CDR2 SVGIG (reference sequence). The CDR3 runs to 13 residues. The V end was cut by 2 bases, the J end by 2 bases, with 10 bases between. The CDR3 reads CAWSPGRAYEQYF. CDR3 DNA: TGTGCCTGGAGTCCCGGAAGAGCCTACGAGCAGTACTTC.

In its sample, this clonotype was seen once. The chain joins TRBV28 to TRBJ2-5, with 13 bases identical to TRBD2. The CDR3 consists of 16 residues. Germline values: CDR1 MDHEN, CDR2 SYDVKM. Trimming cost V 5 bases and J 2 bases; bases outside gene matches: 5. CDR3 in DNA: TGTGCCAGCAGTGGGATGACTAGCGGGAGGCAAGAGACCCAGTACTTC. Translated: CASSGMTSGRQETQYF.

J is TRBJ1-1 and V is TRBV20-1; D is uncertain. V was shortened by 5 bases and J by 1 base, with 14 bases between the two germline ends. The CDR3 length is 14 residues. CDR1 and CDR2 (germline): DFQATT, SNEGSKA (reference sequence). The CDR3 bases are TGCAGTGCTGGCCGGGCCTCAGGGAACACTGAAGCTTTCTTT. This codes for CSAGRASGNTEAFF.

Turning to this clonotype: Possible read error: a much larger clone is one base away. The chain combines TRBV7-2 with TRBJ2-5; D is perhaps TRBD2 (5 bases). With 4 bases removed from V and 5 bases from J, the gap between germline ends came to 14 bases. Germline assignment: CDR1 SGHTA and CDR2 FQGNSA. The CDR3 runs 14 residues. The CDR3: CASSSVGGVETQYF. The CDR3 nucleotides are TGTGCCAGCAGCTCGGTCGGAGGTGTTGAGACCCAGTACTTC. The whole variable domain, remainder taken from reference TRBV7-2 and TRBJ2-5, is GAGVSQSPSNKVTEKGKDVELRCDPISGHTALYWYRQSLGQGLEFLIYFQGNSAPDKSGLPSDRFSAERTGGSVSTLTIQRTQQEDSAVYLCASSSVGGVETQYFGPGTRLLVL.

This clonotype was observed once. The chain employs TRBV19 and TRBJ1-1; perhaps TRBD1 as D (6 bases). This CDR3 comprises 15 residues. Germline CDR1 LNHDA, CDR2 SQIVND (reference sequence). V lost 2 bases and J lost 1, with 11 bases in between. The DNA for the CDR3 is TGTGCCAGTAGTATATTGGGCAGGGGGAACACTGAAGCTTTCTTT. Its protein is CASSILGRGNTEAFF.

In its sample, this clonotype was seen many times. As DNA, the CDR3 is TGTGCCAGCAGAGCGACTAGCAGGAACACCGGGGAGCTGTTTTTT. Its translation: CASRATSRNTGELFF. V gene TRBV12-3 or TRBV12-4 combines with J gene TRBJ2-2; 7 bases match TRBD2. The CDR3 covers 15 residues. V was clipped by 6 bases and J by 1 base; unmatched bases: 5.

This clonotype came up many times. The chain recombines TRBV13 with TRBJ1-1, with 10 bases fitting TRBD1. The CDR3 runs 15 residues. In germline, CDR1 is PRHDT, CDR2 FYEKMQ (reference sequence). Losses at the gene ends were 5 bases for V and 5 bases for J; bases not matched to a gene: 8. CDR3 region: CASSIQGQGWTEAFF. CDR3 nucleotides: TGTGCCAGCAGCATCCAGGGACAGGGGTGGACTGAAGCTTTCTTT.

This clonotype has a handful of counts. The CDR3 DNA is TGTGCCAGCAGTTGGACACTGGTGGGTGGAAAGAACACTGAAGCTTTCTTT. Translating gives CASSWTLVGGKNTEAFF. J is TRBJ1-1 and V is TRBV27, with D tentatively TRBD1 (5 bases). V gave up 4 bases and J gave up 1 base, with 19 bases separating them. The CDR3 has 17 amino acids. CDR1 MNHEY and CDR2 SMNVEV come from the germline V gene (reference sequence).

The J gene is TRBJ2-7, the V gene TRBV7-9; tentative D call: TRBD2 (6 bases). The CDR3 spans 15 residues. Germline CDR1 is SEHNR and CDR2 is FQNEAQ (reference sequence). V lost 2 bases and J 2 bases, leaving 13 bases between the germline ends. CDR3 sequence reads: CASSLTVGGPYEQYF. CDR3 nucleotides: TGTGCCAGCAGCTTAACGGTGGGAGGTCCCTACGAGCAGTACTTC.